This T cell receptor (beta chain) comes out of a study of CD8 T cells in ankylosing spondylitis. Study outcomes and limitations: Reported data indicate significant enrichment of disease-linked clones within matched ankylosing spondylitis synovial fluid. A subset of motif variants has previously been described in the synovial fluid and blood of reactive arthritis. A TCR beta motif of about eight highly homologous variants appeared characteristic of ankylosing spondylitis blood.

Library preparation for TCR beta used quantitative 5'-RACE with molecular barcodes. TCRdb re-called the 5' RACE reads through MiXCR, storing one row per CDR3 protein. The sample holds roughly 230,000 distinct CDR3 sequences, roughly 8.2% seen once. At least ten counts were recorded for this clonotype. Its specificity is not known. The V gene lost 5 bases and the J gene lost 6 bases, with 12 bases spanning the gap. This CDR3 has 13 residues. Germline CDR1 SGHAT, CDR2 FQNNGV. The chain carries TRBV11-2 and TRBJ2-3, with no clear D. The sequenced sample was blood, either unsorted or a sorted T cell fraction (not recorded which). The receptor was derived from a female donor with ankylosing spondylitis or in good health (not recorded which). CDR3: CASSGGQADTQYF. CDR3 nucleotides: TGTGCCAGCAGCGGCGGCCAGGCGGATACGCAGTATTTT. The variable domain in full, with the rest retrieved from reference TRBV11-2 and TRBJ2-3, is EAGVAQSPRYKIIEKRQSVAFWCNPISGHATLYWYQQILGQGPKLLIQFQNNGVVDDSQLPKDRFSAERLKGVDSTLKIQPAKLEDSAVYLCASSGGQADTQYFGPGTRLTVL.